These T cell receptor beta chains were read from a single sample in a study of T cells in Graves' hyperthyroidism and ophthalmopathy. TCRdb reprocessed the multiplex PCR reads via MiXCR and lists one record per CDR3 protein. The sample records approximately 590,000 distinct CDR3 sequences, 15% to 19% being singletons. The specimen sequenced was blood. These receptors all come from a woman aged 25 to 39 with Graves' hyperthyroidism. Each CDR3 is given with its conserved first and last residue. Fields, in order: D gene, J gene, clone size, V gene, CDR3 DNA, CDR3 protein. D genes are given only for firm matches. Clone size is given for some rows only: seen once, a few or many times, or a class if the clone is expanded.

d_gene: TRBD1; j_gene: TRBJ2-7; abundance: many; v_gene: TRBV2; CDR3nt: TGTGCCAGCAGTGGGACAGGGGCCGAGGGCGAGCAGTACTTC; CDR3aa: CASSGTGAEGEQYF
d_gene: TRBD2; j_gene: TRBJ2-1; abundance: many; v_gene: TRBV6-2/TRBV6-3; CDR3nt: TGTGCCAGCAGTTACGTAGCGGGGGACTACAATGAGCAGTTCTTC; CDR3aa: CASSYVAGDYNEQFF
d_gene: .; j_gene: TRBJ1-2; abundance: many; v_gene: TRBV27; CDR3nt: TGTGCCAGCAGTTCCTCACAGGGAAGGTCCTACACCTTC; CDR3aa: CASSSSQGRSYTF
d_gene: TRBD2; j_gene: TRBJ2-3; abundance: .; v_gene: TRBV12-3/TRBV12-4; CDR3nt: TGTGCCAGCAGCGAGCGGGGGGCCTCGACAGATACGCAGTATTTT; CDR3aa: CASSERGASTDTQYF
d_gene: .; j_gene: TRBJ2-3; abundance: many; v_gene: TRBV7-9; CDR3nt: TGTGCCAGCAGCTTGGGATGGGGAGCAGCGGATACGCAGTATTTT; CDR3aa: CASSLGWGAADTQYF
d_gene: .; j_gene: TRBJ2-1; abundance: many; v_gene: TRBV20-1; CDR3nt: TGCAGTGCCCTAGCGACGAAGAACAATGAGCAGTTCTTC; CDR3aa: CSALATKNNEQFF
d_gene: TRBD2; j_gene: TRBJ2-5; abundance: .; v_gene: TRBV6-5; CDR3nt: TGTGCCAGCAGTTACCCAAAGGGCGGGAGCGGGGAGACCCAGTACTTC; CDR3aa: CASSYPKGGSGETQYF
d_gene: .; j_gene: TRBJ2-4; abundance: .; v_gene: TRBV7-9; CDR3nt: TGTGCCAGCAGCCTCGGGACCGAAAACATTCAGTACTTC; CDR3aa: CASSLGTENIQYF
d_gene: .; j_gene: TRBJ2-2; abundance: few; v_gene: TRBV6-1; CDR3nt: TGTGCCAGCAATAACGCCGCGGGCGGGGAGCTGTTTTTT; CDR3aa: CASNNAAGGELFF
d_gene: .; j_gene: TRBJ2-7; abundance: many; v_gene: TRBV10-3; CDR3nt: TGTGCCATCATTCACCAGGGAAGTGTCGAGCAGTACTTC; CDR3aa: CAIIHQGSVEQYF
d_gene: TRBD1; j_gene: TRBJ1-5; abundance: few; v_gene: TRBV19; CDR3nt: TGTGCCAGTAGTATGAGGGGGCGCAATCAGCCCCAGCATTTT; CDR3aa: CASSMRGRNQPQHF
d_gene: TRBD2; j_gene: TRBJ2-2; abundance: .; v_gene: TRBV12-3/TRBV12-4; CDR3nt: TGTGCCAGCAGTTTCAACGTGGGGGGGACCGGGGAGCTGTTTTTT; CDR3aa: CASSFNVGGTGELFF